This T cell receptor (beta chain) is drawn from a study of CD8+CD57+ T cells in acquired aplastic anemia. Study at large: When averaged, DNA from sorted CD4+ and CD8+ cells came to 3 to 3.5 ug.

Patients chosen for sequencing had shown CD8+CD57+ cell expansion by flow cytometry. The patients, all of them, had severe acquired aplastic anemia. No therapy had been given to the patients at the time of blood sampling. Regarding the study as a whole: Patients and controls were not found to differ significantly in CD8+ Simpson's diversity.

On this clonotype itself: Its antigen is not known.

TCR beta VDJ and CDR3 profiling used genomic DNA as template. In TCRdb, the reads were re-called with MiXCR into one record per CDR3 protein. The sample yields hundreds of thousands of distinct CDR3 sequences, about 44% seen once. This CDR3 comprises 17 residues. CDR1 MNHEY and CDR2 SMNVEV come from the germline V gene (reference sequence). V was clipped by 2 bases and J by 5 bases, with 16 bases between them. The chain employs TRBV27 and TRBJ1-6, with D perhaps matching TRBD1 (6 bases). Sequencing was done on a sample of sorted CD4+, CD8+, or CD8+CD57+ T cells (not recorded which) from PBMCs. This clonotype was obtained from a human donor with aplastic anemia. This CDR3 is CASSLAYRVRNNSPLHF. The DNA of the CDR3 is TGTGCCAGCAGTTTAGCATACAGGGTCAGGAATAATTCACCCCTCCACTTT.